The present T cell receptor (beta chain) was sequenced within a study of PD-1 blockade in classical Hodgkin lymphoma. Whole-study results and caveats: Baseline TCR diversity was reportedly lower in newly diagnosed patients than healthy donors. With respect to the repertoire differences, their causes, possibly disease activity or prior therapy, remain undefined.

Profiled with immunoSEQ multiplex PCR; TCRdb holds only in-frame clones, not every one. The sample has around 14,000 clones; about 90% are singletons. A word on this clone: Antigen: not known.

The time point denotes: newly diagnosed, previously untreated cHL patient sample. Thawed PBMCs underwent magnetic negative selection to obtain purified CD8+ T cells. Acting as the comparison were PBMCs from newly diagnosed, untreated classical Hodgkin lymphoma. Sequencing input: CD8+ T cells from blood. The source is a human donor with classical Hodgkin lymphoma.

The CDR3 nucleotides read TGTGCCAGCAGTTTAGGTACAGGAGGATCTGGGGCCAACGTCCTGACTTTC. Translating it yields CASSLGTGGSGANVLTF. The V gene is TRBV28, the J gene TRBJ2-6; tentatively, D is TRBD1 or TRBD2 (5 bases each). CDR3 size: 17 residues. V lost 2 bases and J lost 1, with 12 bases in between. The germline gives CDR1 MDHEN, CDR2 SYDVKM.